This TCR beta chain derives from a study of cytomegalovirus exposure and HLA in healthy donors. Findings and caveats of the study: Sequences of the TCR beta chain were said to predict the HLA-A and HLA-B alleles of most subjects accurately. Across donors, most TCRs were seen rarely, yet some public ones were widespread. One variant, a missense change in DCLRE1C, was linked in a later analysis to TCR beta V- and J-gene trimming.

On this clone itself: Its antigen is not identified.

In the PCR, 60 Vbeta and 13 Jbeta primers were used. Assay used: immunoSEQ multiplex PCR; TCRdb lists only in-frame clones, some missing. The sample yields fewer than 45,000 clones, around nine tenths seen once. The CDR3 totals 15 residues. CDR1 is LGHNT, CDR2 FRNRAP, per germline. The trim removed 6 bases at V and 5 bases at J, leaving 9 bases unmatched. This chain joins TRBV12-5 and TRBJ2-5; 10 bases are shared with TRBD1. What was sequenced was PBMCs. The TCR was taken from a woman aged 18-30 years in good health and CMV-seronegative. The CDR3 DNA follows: TGTGCTAGTGGGGGACCGGGACAGGGGTTGGAGACCCAGTACTTC. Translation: CASGGPGQGLETQYF.